This TCR beta chain appears in the sequencing data of a study of breast tumors, draining lymph nodes, adjacent tissues. Axillary draining lymph nodes of breast cancer patients supplied the node samples. Ten or more counts support this clonotype. Its antigen is unknown. One entry per CDR3 protein, called by TCRdb with MiXCR from the multiplex PCR reads. The sample includes tens of thousands of distinct CDR3 sequences, about 20% of them seen just once. This CDR3 spans 11 amino acids. The germline V gene has CDR1 MDHEN and CDR2 SYDVKM. Trimming cost V 5 bases and J 7 bases, with 8 bases left between them. Study-level points and caveats: Tumor and nontumor repertoires were significantly more similar in luminal-like than in basal-like breast cancer. Tumor repertoires ranked between lymph nodes and nontumor tissue in diversity, with V and J gene preferences.

This TCR came from a female donor with breast cancer. Some clones in this sample may be carry-over from other donors' samples. The chain has TRBV28 and TRBJ1-2, with D possibly TRBD1 on 5 matching bases. Input material: axillary lymph node tissue. The DNA for the CDR3 is TGTGCCAGCAGTCGACAGATTGGCTACACCTTC. It codes for CASSRQIGYTF.